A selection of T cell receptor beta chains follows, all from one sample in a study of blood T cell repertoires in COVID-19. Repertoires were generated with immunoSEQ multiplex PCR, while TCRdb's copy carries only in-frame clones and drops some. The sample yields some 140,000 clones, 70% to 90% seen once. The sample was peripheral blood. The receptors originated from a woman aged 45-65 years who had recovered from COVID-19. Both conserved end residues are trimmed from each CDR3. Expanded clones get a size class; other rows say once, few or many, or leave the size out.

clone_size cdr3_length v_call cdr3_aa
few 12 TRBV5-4 ASSFTPDTGELF
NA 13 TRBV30 ASVGGLAGGYEQF
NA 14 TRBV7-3 ASSFKGAWGNQPQH
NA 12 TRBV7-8 ASSNRGAYNEQF
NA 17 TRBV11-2 ASSLSLTQGIRGTDTQY
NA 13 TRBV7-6 ASSSHGSTTDTQY
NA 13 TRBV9 ASSVEGLADNEQF
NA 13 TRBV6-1 ASSERGRSGNTIY
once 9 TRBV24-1 ATSDLSKQF
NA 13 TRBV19 ASSPPDRANSPLH
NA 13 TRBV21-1 ASSKGQGLNQPQH
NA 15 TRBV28 ASSPHRAEKGDYEQY
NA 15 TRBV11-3 ASSLGLAGGATDTQY
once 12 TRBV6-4 ASRTDWVATEAF
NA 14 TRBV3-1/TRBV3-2 ASRREGSASGNTIY
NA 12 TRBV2 ASSFTSASWEQY
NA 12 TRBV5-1 ASRASGGSDEQF
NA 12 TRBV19 ASSISRGTGELF
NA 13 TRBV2 ASSENGAGANVLT
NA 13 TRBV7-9 ASSLKTGFDEKLF
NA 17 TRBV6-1 ASSEWGQGAPSGANVLT
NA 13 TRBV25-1 ASSESATGGNEQY
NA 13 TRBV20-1 SASAGIAGYNEQF
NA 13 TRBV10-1 ASSPGVAGAGELF
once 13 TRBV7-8 ASSLPEGVNTEAF
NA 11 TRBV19 ASSMGQGGEQY